Below are 13 T cell receptor beta chains sequenced from a single sample in a study of early T cells in non-severe SARS-CoV-2 infection. Each CDR3 protein gets one entry after TCRdb re-called the 5' RACE reads with MiXCR. The sample lists 34,000 or so distinct CDR3 sequences; 9% were seen once. The sample taken for sequencing was whole blood. Receptors were obtained from an adult who was a healthcare worker with PCR-confirmed SARS-CoV-2 infection or an uninfected control (not recorded which).

The rearrangement links TRBV19 to TRBJ1-6; D is possibly TRBD1 (5 bases). The germline gives CDR1 LNHDA, CDR2 SQIVND (reference sequence). This CDR3 region has 13 residues. V was shortened by 11 bases and J by 0 bases, with 8 bases between the two germline ends. Here the CDR3 DNA reads TGTGCCGTGGGACGCTCCTATAATTCACCCCTCCACTTT. Translation: CAVGRSYNSPLHF.

There are many counts of this clonotype. V is TRBV5-6 and J is TRBJ2-7; 8 bases align to TRBD1. J was trimmed by 2 bases and V by 4 bases; bases with no gene match: 11. The CDR3 is made up of 16 amino acids. Germline V gives CDR1 SGHDT, CDR2 YYEEEE. CDR3 sequence reads: CASSTTRQGNTYEQYF. The CDR3 region has the DNA TGTGCCAGCAGCACCACTAGACAGGGGAATACCTACGAGCAGTACTTC. The full variable domain, completed using reference TRBV5-6 and TRBJ2-7, is DAGVTQSPTHLIKTRGQQVTLRCSPKSGHDTVSWYQQALGQGPQFIFQYYEEEERQRGNFPDRFSGHQFPNYSSELNVNALLLGDSALYLCASSTTRQGNTYEQYFGPGTRLTVT.

This clonotype was counted at least ten times. The rearrangement joins TRBV9 to TRBJ2-4; TRBD1 might be the D (6 bases). CDR1 SGDLS and CDR2 YYNGEE come from the germline V gene. Trimming removed 4 bases from V and 3 bases from J, with 20 bases in between. CDR3 length: 17 residues. The DNA for the CDR3 is TGTGCCAGCAGCCCAGGGACACCTAAGGGTAGCAAAAACATTCAGTACTTC. This codes for CASSPGTPKGSKNIQYF.

The chain recombines TRBV12-3 or TRBV12-4 with TRBJ2-7, with D perhaps matching TRBD1 or TRBD2 (5 bases each). The CDR3 covers 14 residues. V dropped 7 bases and J dropped 5 bases, with 18 bases sitting between them. The CDR3 reads CASTLGPGRNEQYF. For the CDR3, the DNA is TGTGCCAGCACACTCGGGCCAGGGAGAAACGAGCAGTACTTC.

In this sample, this clonotype turned up many times. The gene calls are TRBV20-1 and TRBJ1-5; 11 bases are a match to TRBD1. The CDR3 is 14 amino acids. Trimming removed 6 bases from V and 3 bases from J; junction bases left unmatched: 4. CDR1 is DFQATT and CDR2 is SNEGSKA in the germline V gene (reference sequence). The CDR3 protein is CSALGQGDNQPQHF. Here the CDR3 DNA reads TGCAGTGCCCTGGGACAGGGGGACAATCAGCCCCAGCATTTT.

This clonotype occurred a few times. The chain carries TRBV11-1 and TRBJ1-1, with 7 bases fitting TRBD1. The CDR3 runs 16 residues. Germline V lookup: CDR1 SGHAT, CDR2 FQDESV (reference sequence). J gave up 1 base and V 1 base, and 6 bases lay outside the gene matches. In DNA form, the CDR3 reads TGTGCCAGCAGCTTAGACTCCCGGGACAGGAACACTGAAGCTTTCTTT. This translates into CASSLDSRDRNTEAFF.

The chain has TRBV10-3 and TRBJ2-5; perhaps TRBD1 as D (6 bases). The germline V gene has CDR1 ENHRY and CDR2 SYGVKD. The V and J ends lost 5 bases and 5 bases respectively, with 15 bases between them. This CDR3 contains 14 residues. The CDR3 bases are TGTGCCATCAGTCCGCAGGGGCCCGGTGAGACCCAGTACTTC. Its translation is CAISPQGPGETQYF.

This clonotype was seen many times. The chain has TRBV7-9 and TRBJ1-4; D unresolved. V lost 0 bases and J lost 7, with 12 bases in between. From germline, CDR1 is SEHNR and CDR2 FQNEAQ (reference sequence). The CDR3 has 15 amino acids. CDR3 residues: CASSLASDAIEKLFF. The CDR3 DNA reads as TGTGCCAGCAGCTTAGCGAGCGACGCGATTGAAAAACTGTTTTTT.

This clonotype was picked up many times. The V gene is TRBV2, the J gene TRBJ1-6; D is unresolved. Looked up from germline, CDR1 is SNHLY and CDR2 is FYNNEI. This CDR3 contains 13 residues. The V and J ends lost 5 bases and 9 bases respectively, with 11 bases between them. For the CDR3, the DNA is TGTGCCAGCAGTACAATACCGCGTTCACCCCTCCACTTT. Translated, it gives CASSTIPRSPLHF.

This clonotype has at least ten counts. The rearrangement links TRBV30 to TRBJ1-5, with D uncertain. V lost 1 base to trimming and J lost 1 base, with 11 bases between them. Germline CDR1 reads GTSNPN; CDR2 reads SVGIG (reference sequence). The CDR3 length is 15 residues. CDR3 loop: CAWSADPRSNQPQHF. The CDR3 region has the DNA TGTGCCTGGAGTGCGGACCCTAGGAGCAATCAGCCCCAGCATTTT.

This clonotype was detected ten times or more. The J gene is TRBJ2-5, the V gene TRBV11-3; tentative D call: TRBD1 (5 bases). V was pared by 2 bases and J by 2 bases, with 9 bases between. The length of the CDR3 is 14 residues. CDR1 is SGHNT and CDR2 is YENEEA in the germline V gene. CDR3 nucleotides: TGTGCCAGCAGCTTACGTCAGGGACAAGAGACCCAGTACTTC. Amino acids: CASSLRQGQETQYF. The whole variable domain, remainder taken from reference TRBV11-3 and TRBJ2-5, is EAGVVQSPRYKIIEKKQPVAFWCNPISGHNTLYWYLQNLGQGPELLIRYENEEAVDDSQLPKDRFSAERLKGVDSTLKIQPAELGDSAVYLCASSLRQGQETQYFGPGTRLLVL.

This clonotype was recorded a few times. V and J are TRBV14 and TRBJ2-1, with D tentatively TRBD2 (6 bases). Germline CDR1 is SGHDN and CDR2 is FVKESK. The ends were cut back, 0 bases at V and 7 bases at J, with 16 bases in the middle. This CDR3 region has 16 residues. The CDR3 region is CASSQDNGARGNEQFF. The DNA of the CDR3 is TGTGCCAGCAGCCAAGATAACGGCGCGCGGGGAAATGAGCAGTTCTTC.

This clonotype was seen repeatedly, ten times or more. The genes are TRBV20-1 and TRBJ2-7; possibly TRBD1 or TRBD2 for D (5 bases each). There are 15 residues in the CDR3. V was shortened by 0 bases and J by 4 bases, with 16 bases between the two germline ends. CDR1 is DFQATT, CDR2 SNEGSKA, per germline (reference sequence). The DNA for the CDR3 is TGCAGTGCTAGAGAGCTCGGGGCAGGGTGGTACGAGCAGTACTTC. It codes for CSARELGAGWYEQYF.